Listed below are T cell receptor beta chains from one sample, sequenced in a study of T cell clonotyping in hematopoietic cell transplantation. Libraries were prepared by immunoSEQ multiplex PCR; TCRdb keeps only in-frame clonotypes and omits some of them. This sample has about 69,000 clones, with 90% to 97% found just once. The sample in question was peripheral blood mononuclear cells, obtained before stem cell transplant. These receptors originate from a woman aged 45-60 years with acute myeloid leukemia. Some clones in this sample may be carry-over from other donors' samples. Both conserved end residues are part of each CDR3. D genes are given only for firm matches. Where a row states a size, it is once, few, many or the class of an expanded clone; other rows omit it.

clone size: .; V gene: TRBV13; D gene: TRBD1; J gene: TRBJ2-7; CDR3 DNA: TGTGCCAGCAGCTCCTCCGGGACAGGGGAATACGAGCAGTACTTC; CDR3 protein: CASSSSGTGEYEQYF
clone size: .; V gene: TRBV7-2; D gene: TRBD2; J gene: TRBJ2-7; CDR3 DNA: TGTGCCAGCAGCCCGCAGGGGCTAGCGGGGGGGCTCTACGAGCAGTACTTC; CDR3 protein: CASSPQGLAGGLYEQYF
clone size: .; V gene: TRBV6-5; D gene: .; J gene: TRBJ2-1; CDR3 DNA: TGTGCCAGCAGGAGTACCATCTACAATGAGCAGTTCTTC; CDR3 protein: CASRSTIYNEQFF
clone size: .; V gene: TRBV27; D gene: .; J gene: TRBJ1-4; CDR3 DNA: TGTGCCAGCACAACCTGGTCAAATAATGAAAAACTGTTTTTT; CDR3 protein: CASTTWSNNEKLFF
clone size: .; V gene: TRBV25-1; D gene: .; J gene: TRBJ1-2; CDR3 DNA: TGTGCCACCGGAGGCCGATGGGGCTATGGCTACACCTTC; CDR3 protein: CATGGRWGYGYTF
clone size: .; V gene: TRBV5-1; D gene: .; J gene: TRBJ1-3; CDR3 DNA: TGCGCCAGCAGCCTAGCCTCGGGACACGGAAACACCATATATTTT; CDR3 protein: CASSLASGHGNTIYF
clone size: .; V gene: TRBV29-1; D gene: .; J gene: TRBJ2-5; CDR3 DNA: TGCAGCGTTATCCGTGGTAGAGAAGAGACCCAGTACTTC; CDR3 protein: CSVIRGREETQYF
clone size: .; V gene: TRBV29-1; D gene: TRBD1; J gene: TRBJ1-1; CDR3 DNA: TGCAGCGTGGACGGACAGGGATATGAAGCTTTCTTT; CDR3 protein: CSVDGQGYEAFF
clone size: .; V gene: TRBV13; D gene: .; J gene: TRBJ1-1; CDR3 DNA: TGTGCCAGCAGCTTAAGGGCCACTGAAGCTTTCTTT; CDR3 protein: CASSLRATEAFF
clone size: .; V gene: TRBV19; D gene: .; J gene: TRBJ1-5; CDR3 DNA: TGTGCCAGTAGTAGGGTGTCGAGACAATTTAGCAATCAGCCCCAGCATTTT; CDR3 protein: CASSRVSRQFSNQPQHF
clone size: .; V gene: TRBV29-1; D gene: TRBD2; J gene: TRBJ2-3; CDR3 DNA: TGCAGCGTGACCCAGGGACTAGTCCCCTTAGATACGCAGTATTTT; CDR3 protein: CSVTQGLVPLDTQYF
clone size: .; V gene: TRBV28; D gene: .; J gene: TRBJ2-3; CDR3 DNA: TGTGCCAGCAGTAACCTTAGAGATACGCAGTATTTT; CDR3 protein: CASSNLRDTQYF
clone size: .; V gene: TRBV7-2; D gene: .; J gene: TRBJ2-2; CDR3 DNA: TGTGCCAGCAGCGACCGATTCGGGGAGCTGTTTTTT; CDR3 protein: CASSDRFGELFF
clone size: .; V gene: TRBV5-6; D gene: .; J gene: TRBJ1-4; CDR3 DNA: TGTGCCAGCAGCTATTGGCTGGGGGCGCGGGGCGAAAAACTGTTTTTT; CDR3 protein: CASSYWLGARGEKLFF
clone size: .; V gene: TRBV30; D gene: .; J gene: TRBJ2-5; CDR3 DNA: TGTGCCTGGAGTGTAGGAGGCGGCCTCGGGACCCAGTACTTC; CDR3 protein: CAWSVGGGLGTQYF
clone size: .; V gene: TRBV6-6; D gene: .; J gene: TRBJ1-6; CDR3 DNA: TGTGCCAGCAGTTACTCTGGGACCGACAAGGGATCACCCCTCCACTTT; CDR3 protein: CASSYSGTDKGSPLHF
clone size: .; V gene: TRBV6-5; D gene: TRBD1; J gene: TRBJ1-5; CDR3 DNA: TGTGCCAGCAGGACAGGGGGCGCGATTAGTCAGCCCCAGCATTTT; CDR3 protein: CASRTGGAISQPQHF
clone size: once; V gene: TRBV6-1; D gene: TRBD2; J gene: TRBJ2-1; CDR3 DNA: TGTGCCAGCAGTGAACAGCGGGGGTACAATGAGCAGTTCTTC; CDR3 protein: CASSEQRGYNEQFF
clone size: .; V gene: TRBV28; D gene: .; J gene: TRBJ2-7; CDR3 DNA: TGTGCCAGCAGAACTCCGGGACCTGCATACGAGCAGTACTTC; CDR3 protein: CASRTPGPAYEQYF
clone size: .; V gene: TRBV30; D gene: .; J gene: TRBJ1-4; CDR3 DNA: TGTGCCTGGAGTACAGTTGCAACTAATGAAAAACTGTTTTTT; CDR3 protein: CAWSTVATNEKLFF
clone size: .; V gene: TRBV7-2; D gene: TRBD1; J gene: TRBJ2-3; CDR3 DNA: TGTGCCAGCATGGACAGGCTTAGCACAGATACGCAGTATTTT; CDR3 protein: CASMDRLSTDTQYF
clone size: .; V gene: TRBV7-2; D gene: TRBD2; J gene: TRBJ2-7; CDR3 DNA: TGTGCCAGCAGCTTTACCGGGACTAGTAGCGCCTACGAGCAGTACTTC; CDR3 protein: CASSFTGTSSAYEQYF
clone size: once; V gene: TRBV5-6; D gene: TRBD1; J gene: TRBJ1-1; CDR3 DNA: TGTGCCAGCAGCGCTGGGACAGGGGGGCACACTGAAGCTTTCTTT; CDR3 protein: CASSAGTGGHTEAFF
clone size: .; V gene: TRBV7-9; D gene: TRBD2; J gene: TRBJ2-1; CDR3 DNA: TGTGCCAGCTTTTCCTCTAGCGGGGCGAGTAATGAGCAGTTCTTC; CDR3 protein: CASFSSSGASNEQFF
clone size: .; V gene: TRBV29-1; D gene: .; J gene: TRBJ2-7; CDR3 DNA: TGCAGCGGCGGGGATTACGAGCAGTACTTC; CDR3 protein: CSGGDYEQYF
clone size: .; V gene: TRBV27; D gene: TRBD2; J gene: TRBJ2-2; CDR3 DNA: TGTGCCAGCAGTTTAGTGGCGGGAGGGCCTACCGGGGAGCTGTTTTTT; CDR3 protein: CASSLVAGGPTGELFF
clone size: once; V gene: TRBV29-1; D gene: TRBD1; J gene: TRBJ1-2; CDR3 DNA: TGCAGCGTCTTCCGGGACAGAGCTACGAACACCTTC; CDR3 protein: CSVFRDRATNTF
clone size: .; V gene: TRBV6-5; D gene: .; J gene: TRBJ2-1; CDR3 DNA: TGTGCCAGCAGGGGTATGGCCTACAATGAGCAGTTCTTC; CDR3 protein: CASRGMAYNEQFF
clone size: .; V gene: TRBV30; D gene: .; J gene: TRBJ2-1; CDR3 DNA: TGTGCCTGGAGTGTACTTGCCAGTAACAATGAGCAGTTCTTC; CDR3 protein: CAWSVLASNNEQFF
clone size: once; V gene: TRBV6-1; D gene: TRBD1; J gene: TRBJ2-3; CDR3 DNA: TGTGCCAGCATCGAACAAGGACAGGGTACAGATACGCAGTATTTT; CDR3 protein: CASIEQGQGTDTQYF
clone size: .; V gene: TRBV5-4; D gene: TRBD2; J gene: TRBJ2-7; CDR3 DNA: TGTGCCAGCAGCTTCGGACTAGCGGGGGGACCCTACGAGCAGTACTTC; CDR3 protein: CASSFGLAGGPYEQYF
clone size: .; V gene: TRBV30; D gene: TRBD2; J gene: TRBJ2-1; CDR3 DNA: TGTGCCTGGAGAGGACTAGCGGGAGGCGGACCCTACAATGAGCAGTTCTTC; CDR3 protein: CAWRGLAGGGPYNEQFF
clone size: .; V gene: TRBV7-3; D gene: .; J gene: TRBJ2-6; CDR3 DNA: TGTGCCAGCAGCGCCGATGTCTCTGGGGCCAACGTCCTGACTTTC; CDR3 protein: CASSADVSGANVLTF
clone size: .; V gene: TRBV7-2; D gene: TRBD2; J gene: TRBJ2-3; CDR3 DNA: TGTGCCAGCAGCTCCCGGACTAGCGGGGGGGTGGCAGATACGCAGTATTTT; CDR3 protein: CASSSRTSGGVADTQYF
clone size: .; V gene: TRBV5-1; D gene: .; J gene: TRBJ1-4; CDR3 DNA: TGCGCCAGCAGCTTCCAGGGAGGAGATGAAAAACTGTTTTTT; CDR3 protein: CASSFQGGDEKLFF
clone size: .; V gene: TRBV19; D gene: .; J gene: TRBJ2-3; CDR3 DNA: TGTGCCAGTAGTATTAGTCCGGAGGGGGCTATAGATACGCAGTATTTT; CDR3 protein: CASSISPEGAIDTQYF
clone size: once; V gene: TRBV4-2; D gene: .; J gene: TRBJ2-3; CDR3 DNA: TGTGCCAGCAGCCAAACAGATTCGACTAGCACAGATACGCAGTATTTT; CDR3 protein: CASSQTDSTSTDTQYF
clone size: .; V gene: TRBV28; D gene: TRBD2; J gene: TRBJ2-7; CDR3 DNA: TGTGCCAGCAGAACACGACTAGCGGGCTTTGTGGAGCAGTACTTC; CDR3 protein: CASRTRLAGFVEQYF
clone size: .; V gene: TRBV19; D gene: TRBD1; J gene: TRBJ1-3; CDR3 DNA: TGTGCCAGTAGTACCGGGACAGCTGGAAACACCATATATTTT; CDR3 protein: CASSTGTAGNTIYF
clone size: .; V gene: TRBV10-3; D gene: TRBD1; J gene: TRBJ1-2; CDR3 DNA: TGTGCCATCAGTGAGTCGAAATACCGGGACAGGGATGAGTATGGCTACACCTTC; CDR3 protein: CAISESKYRDRDEYGYTF
clone size: .; V gene: TRBV6-4; D gene: .; J gene: TRBJ2-1; CDR3 DNA: TGTGCCAGCAGCGAGCAAGATGGCAATGAGCAGTTCTTC; CDR3 protein: CASSEQDGNEQFF
clone size: .; V gene: TRBV27; D gene: .; J gene: TRBJ2-7; CDR3 DNA: TGTGCCAGCAGTTTTGTCAGGGGAGAGCAGTACTTC; CDR3 protein: CASSFVRGEQYF
clone size: .; V gene: TRBV6-1; D gene: TRBD1; J gene: TRBJ1-4; CDR3 DNA: TGTGCCAGCACCCCGGGACAGGCTAATGAAAAACTGTTTTTT; CDR3 protein: CASTPGQANEKLFF
clone size: .; V gene: TRBV29-1; D gene: .; J gene: TRBJ1-1; CDR3 DNA: TGCAGCTTCGGAATTACAGGGTCTGAAGCTTTCTTT; CDR3 protein: CSFGITGSEAFF
clone size: .; V gene: TRBV5-6; D gene: .; J gene: TRBJ1-1; CDR3 DNA: TGTGCCAGCAGCTTGGCCCGGATGAGGTATGAAGCTTTCTTT; CDR3 protein: CASSLARMRYEAFF